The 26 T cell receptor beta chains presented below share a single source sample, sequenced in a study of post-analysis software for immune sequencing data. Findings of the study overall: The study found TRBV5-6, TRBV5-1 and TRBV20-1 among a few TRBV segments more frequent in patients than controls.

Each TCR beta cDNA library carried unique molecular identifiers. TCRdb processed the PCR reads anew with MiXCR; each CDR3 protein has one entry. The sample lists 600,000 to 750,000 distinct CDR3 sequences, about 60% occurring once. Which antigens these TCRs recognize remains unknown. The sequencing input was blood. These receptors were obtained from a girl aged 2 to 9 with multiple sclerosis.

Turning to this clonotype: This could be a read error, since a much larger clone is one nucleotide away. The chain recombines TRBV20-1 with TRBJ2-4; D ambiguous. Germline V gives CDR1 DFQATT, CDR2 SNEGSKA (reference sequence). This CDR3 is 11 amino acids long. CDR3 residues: CSARIMNIQCF. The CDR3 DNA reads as TGCAGTGCTAGAATTATGAACATTCAGTGCTTC.

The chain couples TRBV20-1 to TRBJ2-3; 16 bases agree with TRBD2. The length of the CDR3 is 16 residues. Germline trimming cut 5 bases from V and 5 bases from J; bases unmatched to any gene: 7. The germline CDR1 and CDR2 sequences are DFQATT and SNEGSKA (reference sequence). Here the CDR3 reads CSAYGTSGGAGDTQYF. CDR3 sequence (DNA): TGCAGTGCTTACGGGACTAGCGGGGGGGCCGGAGATACGCAGTATTTT.

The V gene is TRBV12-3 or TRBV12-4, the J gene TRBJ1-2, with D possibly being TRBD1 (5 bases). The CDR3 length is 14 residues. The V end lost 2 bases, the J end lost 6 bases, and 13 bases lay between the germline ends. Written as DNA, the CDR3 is TGTGCCAGCAGTTTACAGGACACGGGAGATGGCTACACCTTC. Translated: CASSLQDTGDGYTF.

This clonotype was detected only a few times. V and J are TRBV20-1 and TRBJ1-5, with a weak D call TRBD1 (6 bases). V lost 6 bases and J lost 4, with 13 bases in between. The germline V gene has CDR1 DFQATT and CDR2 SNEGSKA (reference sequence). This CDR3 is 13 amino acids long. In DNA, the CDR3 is TGCAGTGCCACCCCGGGGGCAAATCAGCCCCAGCATTTT. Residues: CSATPGANQPQHF.

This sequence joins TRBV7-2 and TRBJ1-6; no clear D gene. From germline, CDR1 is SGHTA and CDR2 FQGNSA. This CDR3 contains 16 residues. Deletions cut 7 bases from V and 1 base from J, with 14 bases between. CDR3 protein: CASKAGPFSYNSPLHF. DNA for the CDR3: TGTGCCAGCAAGGCAGGCCCCTTTTCCTATAATTCACCCCTCCACTTT.

The CDR3 coding sequence is TGTGCCAGCACCACAAGCGGGTCCTACAATGAGCAGTTCTTC. Amino acids: CASTTSGSYNEQFF. The chain uses TRBV6-5 and TRBJ2-1; the D gene is possibly TRBD2 (6 bases). Germline assignment: CDR1 MNHEY and CDR2 SVGAGI. The CDR3 length is 14 residues. Trimming shortened V by 7 bases and J by 1 base, and 11 bases separated the two germline ends.

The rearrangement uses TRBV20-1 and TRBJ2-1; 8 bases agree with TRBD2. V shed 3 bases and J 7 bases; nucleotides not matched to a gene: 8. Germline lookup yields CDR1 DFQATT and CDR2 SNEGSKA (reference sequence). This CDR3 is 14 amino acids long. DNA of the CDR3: TGCAGTGCTAGGTCCCCAGCGGGGGCTAATGAGCAGTTCTTC. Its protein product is CSARSPAGANEQFF.

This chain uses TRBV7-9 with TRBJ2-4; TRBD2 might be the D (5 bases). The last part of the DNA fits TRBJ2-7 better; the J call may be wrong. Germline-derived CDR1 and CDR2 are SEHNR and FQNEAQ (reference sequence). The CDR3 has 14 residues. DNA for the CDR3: TGTGCCAGCAGCTCCCGAGGGATCTACTACGAGCAGTACTTC. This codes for CASSSRGIYYEQYF.

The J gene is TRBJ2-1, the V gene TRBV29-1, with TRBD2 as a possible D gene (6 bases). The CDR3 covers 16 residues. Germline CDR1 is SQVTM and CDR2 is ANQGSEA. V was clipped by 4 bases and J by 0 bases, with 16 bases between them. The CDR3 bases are TGCAGCGTTGGGTTGGGACTGGGGAGCTCCTACAATGAGCAGTTCTTC. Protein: CSVGLGLGSSYNEQFF.

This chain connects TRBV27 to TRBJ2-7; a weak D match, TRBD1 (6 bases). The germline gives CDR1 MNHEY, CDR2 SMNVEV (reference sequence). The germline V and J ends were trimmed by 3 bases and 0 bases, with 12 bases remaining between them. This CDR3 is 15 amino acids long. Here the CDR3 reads CASSFYQGTSYEQYF. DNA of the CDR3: TGTGCCAGCAGTTTCTACCAGGGGACCTCCTACGAGCAGTACTTC.

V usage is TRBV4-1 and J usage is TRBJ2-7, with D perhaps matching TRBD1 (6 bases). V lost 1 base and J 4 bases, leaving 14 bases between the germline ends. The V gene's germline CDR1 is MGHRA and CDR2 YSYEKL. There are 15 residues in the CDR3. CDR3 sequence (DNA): TGCGCCAGCAGCCAAGTGGAGATGGGACATTACGAGCAGTACTTC. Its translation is CASSQVEMGHYEQYF.

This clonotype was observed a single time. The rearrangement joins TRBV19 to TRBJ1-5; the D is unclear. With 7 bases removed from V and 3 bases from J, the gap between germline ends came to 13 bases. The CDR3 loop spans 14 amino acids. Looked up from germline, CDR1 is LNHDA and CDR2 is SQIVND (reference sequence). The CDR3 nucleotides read TGTGCCAGTAACCCGGCAGACCTCAATCAGCCCCAGCATTTT. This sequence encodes CASNPADLNQPQHF.

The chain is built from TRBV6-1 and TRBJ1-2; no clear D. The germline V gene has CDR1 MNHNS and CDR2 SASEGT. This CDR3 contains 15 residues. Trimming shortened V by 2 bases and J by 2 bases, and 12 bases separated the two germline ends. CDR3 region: CASSEFSALNYGYTF. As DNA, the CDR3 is TGTGCCAGCAGTGAATTTTCCGCCTTAAACTATGGCTACACCTTC.

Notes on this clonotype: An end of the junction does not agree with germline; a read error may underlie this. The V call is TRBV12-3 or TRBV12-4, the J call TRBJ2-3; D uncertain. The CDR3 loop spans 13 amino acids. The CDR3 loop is CASSFPSADAQYF. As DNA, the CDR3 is TGTGCCAGCAGTTTCCCAAGTGCAGATGCGCAGTATTTT.

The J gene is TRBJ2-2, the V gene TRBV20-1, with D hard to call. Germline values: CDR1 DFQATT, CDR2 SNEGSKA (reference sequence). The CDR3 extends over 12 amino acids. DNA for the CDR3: TGCGCCACAGATGCGAACACCGGGGAGCTGTTTTTT. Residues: CATDANTGELFF.

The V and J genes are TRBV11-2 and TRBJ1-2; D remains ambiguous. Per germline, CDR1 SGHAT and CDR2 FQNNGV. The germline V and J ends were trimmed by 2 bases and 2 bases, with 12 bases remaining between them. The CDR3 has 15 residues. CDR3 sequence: CASSLQAAPNYGYTF. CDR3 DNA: TGTGCCAGCAGCTTACAGGCGGCACCCAACTATGGCTACACCTTC.

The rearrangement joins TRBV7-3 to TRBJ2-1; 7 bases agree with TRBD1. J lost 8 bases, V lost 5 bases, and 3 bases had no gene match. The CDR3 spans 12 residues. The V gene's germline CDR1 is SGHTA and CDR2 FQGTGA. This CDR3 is CASSTGVDEQFF. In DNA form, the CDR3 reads TGTGCCAGCAGCACAGGGGTGGATGAGCAGTTCTTC.

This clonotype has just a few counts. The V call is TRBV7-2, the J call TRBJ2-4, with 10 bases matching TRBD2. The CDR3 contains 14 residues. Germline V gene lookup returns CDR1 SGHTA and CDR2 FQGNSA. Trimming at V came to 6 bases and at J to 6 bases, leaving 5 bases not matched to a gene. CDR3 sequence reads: CASSSGGWGNIQYF. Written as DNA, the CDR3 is TGTGCCAGCAGTAGCGGGGGGTGGGGAAACATTCAGTACTTC.

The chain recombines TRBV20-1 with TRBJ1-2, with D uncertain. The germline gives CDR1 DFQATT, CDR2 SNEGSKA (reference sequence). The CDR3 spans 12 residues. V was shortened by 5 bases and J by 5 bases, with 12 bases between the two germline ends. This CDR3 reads CSAYVREYGYTF. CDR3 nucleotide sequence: TGCAGTGCTTATGTCCGGGAATATGGCTACACCTTC.

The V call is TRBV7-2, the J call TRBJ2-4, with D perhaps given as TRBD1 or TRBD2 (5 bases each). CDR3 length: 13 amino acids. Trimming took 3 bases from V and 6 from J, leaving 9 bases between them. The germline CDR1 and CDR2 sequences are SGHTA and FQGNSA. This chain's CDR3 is CASSFQRGNIQYF. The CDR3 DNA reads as TGTGCCAGCAGCTTTCAGAGGGGAAACATTCAGTACTTC.

The CDR3: CASSLTDIYEQYF. CDR3 in DNA: TGTGCCAGCAGTTTGACAGATATCTACGAGCAGTACTTC. The chain is built from TRBV6-6 and TRBJ2-7, with D perhaps matching TRBD1 (5 bases). Germline V gene lookup returns CDR1 MNHNY and CDR2 SVGAGI (reference sequence). With 4 bases removed from V and 3 bases from J, the gap between germline ends came to 10 bases. This CDR3 is 13 amino acids long.

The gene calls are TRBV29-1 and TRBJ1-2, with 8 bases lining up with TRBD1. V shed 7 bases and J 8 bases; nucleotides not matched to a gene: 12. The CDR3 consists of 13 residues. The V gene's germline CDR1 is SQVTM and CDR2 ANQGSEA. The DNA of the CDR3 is TGCAGCGGCCATGACGGACAGGGATACGGCTACACCTTC. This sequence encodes CSGHDGQGYGYTF. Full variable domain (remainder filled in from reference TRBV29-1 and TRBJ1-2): SAVISQKPSRDICQRGTSLTIQCQVDSQVTMMFWYRQQPGQSLTLIATANQGSEATYESGFVIDKFPISRPNLTFSTLTVSNMSPEDSSIYLCSGHDGQGYGYTFGSGTRLTVV.

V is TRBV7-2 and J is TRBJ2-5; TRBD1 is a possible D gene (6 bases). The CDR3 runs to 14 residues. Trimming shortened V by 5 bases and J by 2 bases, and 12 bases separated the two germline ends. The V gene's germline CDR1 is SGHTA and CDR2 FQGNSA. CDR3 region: CASSPDRSQETQYF. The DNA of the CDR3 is TGTGCCAGCAGCCCAGACAGGTCGCAAGAGACCCAGTACTTC.

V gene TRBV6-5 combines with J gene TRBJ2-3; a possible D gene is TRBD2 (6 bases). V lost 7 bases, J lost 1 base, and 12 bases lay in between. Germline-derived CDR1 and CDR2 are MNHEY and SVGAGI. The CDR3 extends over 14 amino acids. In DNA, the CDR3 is TGTGCCAGCAAAGGACTAACCCGCACAGATACGCAGTATTTT. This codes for CASKGLTRTDTQYF.

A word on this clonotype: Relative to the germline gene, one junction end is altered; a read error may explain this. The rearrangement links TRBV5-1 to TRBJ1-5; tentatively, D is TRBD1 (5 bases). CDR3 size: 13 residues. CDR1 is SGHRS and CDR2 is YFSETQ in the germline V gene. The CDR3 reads CASSQGSNPPQHF. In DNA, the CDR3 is TGCGCCAGCAGCCAGGGTAGCAATCCGCCCCAGCATTTT.

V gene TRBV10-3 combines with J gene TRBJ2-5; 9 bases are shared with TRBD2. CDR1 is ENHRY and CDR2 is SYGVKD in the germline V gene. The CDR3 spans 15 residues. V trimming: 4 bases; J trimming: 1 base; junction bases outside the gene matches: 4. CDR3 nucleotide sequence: TGTGCCATCAGTGGCGGACTAGCGAGCCAAGAGACCCAGTACTTC. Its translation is CAISGGLASQETQYF.